The 19 T cell receptor beta chains given below trace back to one sample, sequenced in a study of cytomegalovirus exposure and HLA in healthy donors (dated by TCRdb to 2016 to 2017). Libraries were made using the immunoSEQ multiplex PCR assay. For the multiplex PCR, a mixture combining 60 forward primers for TCR Vbeta segments and 13 reverse primers for TCR Jbeta segments was used. This is the immuneACCESS table as TCRdb keeps it, with only in-frame sequences that have V and J called. A part of the clones is gone; compared with another copy, unresolved V genes explain less than half, and the rest is unexplained. A total of some 150,000 clones appear in this sample, approximately 82% of them only once. The top ten constitute 1.5% to 2% of the sample. The sample consisted of PBMCs. All receptors derive from a middle-aged woman in good health and CMV-seronegative.

V is TRBV11-2 and J is TRBJ1-4, with TRBD1 identical over 10 bases. Germline values: CDR1 SGHAT, CDR2 FQNNGV. This CDR3 is 14 amino acids long. J was trimmed by 4 bases and V by 7 bases; bases with no gene match: 3. The CDR3 nucleotides are TGTGCCAGCACCAGGGACAGGGGTAATGAAAAACTGTTTTTT. Its translation: CASTRDRGNEKLFF. Combining the CDR3 with reference TRBV11-2 and TRBJ1-4 gives the whole variable domain EAGVAQSPRYKIIEKRQSVAFWCNPISGHATLYWYQQILGQGPKLLIQFQNNGVVDDSQLPKDRFSAERLKGVDSTLKIQPAKLEDSAVYLCASTRDRGNEKLFFGSGTQLSVL.

The chain employs TRBV5-6 and TRBJ2-7; a possible D gene is TRBD2 (6 bases). The ends were cut back, 2 bases at V and 7 bases at J, with 19 bases in the middle. The CDR3 contains 15 residues. The V gene's germline CDR1 is SGHDT and CDR2 YYEEEE. The CDR3 loop is CASSLPGLNIWEQYF. The CDR3 region has the DNA TGTGCCAGCAGCTTACCGGGACTCAATATATGGGAGCAGTACTTC.

The V call is TRBV6-5, the J call TRBJ1-1, with a weak D call TRBD1 (5 bases). The CDR3 length is 16 residues. Germline assignment: CDR1 MNHEY and CDR2 SVGAGI. V was pared by 2 bases and J by 1 base, with 14 bases between. CDR3 in amino acids: CASSYMGRVSNTEAFF. The CDR3, as DNA: TGTGCCAGCAGTTACATGGGGCGCGTCTCGAACACTGAAGCTTTCTTT.

CDR3 coding DNA: TGTGCCAGCAGCTCCCAAGGGGTTTCTGAGCAGTTCTTC. Translation gives CASSSQGVSEQFF. The V gene is TRBV7-2, the J gene TRBJ2-1, with a tentative D call TRBD1 (5 bases). This CDR3 has 13 residues. Deletions cut 4 bases from V and 9 bases from J, with 13 bases between. The germline gives CDR1 SGHTA, CDR2 FQGNSA. Full variable domain (outside the CDR3, taken from reference TRBV7-2 and TRBJ2-1): GAGVSQSPSNKVTEKGKDVELRCDPISGHTALYWYRQSLGQGLEFLIYFQGNSAPDKSGLPSDRFSAERTGGSVSTLTIQRTQQEDSAVYLCASSSQGVSEQFFGPGTRLTVL.

This clone was recorded a few times. The rearrangement joins TRBV27 to TRBJ2-4, with 10 nucleotides matching TRBD2. This CDR3 is built from 15 residues. Germline trimming cut 8 bases from V and 4 bases from J; bases unmatched to any gene: 8. Germline V CDR1 and CDR2: MNHEY, SMNVEV (reference sequence). In DNA, the CDR3 is TGTGCCAGCTTTACCCTAGCGGGAGATAAAAACATTCAGTACTTC. This codes for CASFTLAGDKNIQYF.

The J gene is TRBJ2-1, the V gene TRBV4-3; TRBD2 agrees at 9 bases. The ends lost 0 bases at V and 1 base at J; junction bases unmatched: 1. Germline assignment: CDR1 LGHNA and CDR2 YSLEER. The CDR3 spans 16 residues. The CDR3 reads CASSQDLAGSYNEQFF. In DNA, the CDR3 is TGCGCCAGCAGCCAAGATCTAGCGGGGTCCTACAATGAGCAGTTCTTC.

The chain is built from TRBV5-6 and TRBJ1-2, with 9 bases matching TRBD1. This CDR3 has 19 amino acids. CDR1 SGHDT and CDR2 YYEEEE come from the germline V gene. The J segment lost 0 bases and the V segment lost 2 bases, leaving 14 bases of the junction unmatched. The CDR3 bases are TGTGCCAGCAGCTTCGTCGGACCGACAGGGGGGACAGCTAACTATGGCTACACCTTC. The encoded protein is CASSFVGPTGGTANYGYTF.

The table lists this clone with a few counts. The V gene is TRBV28, the J gene TRBJ1-5, with D tentatively TRBD1 (6 bases). Germline V gene sequence: CDR1 MDHEN, CDR2 SYDVKM. V lost 8 bases to trimming and J lost 3 bases, with 35 bases between them. CDR3 length equals 21 residues. Here the CDR3 reads CASSVLGRLDSFFSFNQPQHF. The CDR3 bases are TGTGCCAGCTCCGTTTTGGGTAGATTGGACAGTTTTTTTTCCTTCAATCAGCCCCAGCATTTT. Filled out from reference TRBV28 and TRBJ1-5, the complete variable domain reads DVKVTQSSRYLVKRTGEKVFLECVQDMDHENMFWYRQDPGLGLRLIYFSYDVKMKEKGDIPEGYSVSREKKERFSLILESASTNQTSMYLCASSVLGRLDSFFSFNQPQHFGDGTRLSIL.

This clone was observed a single time. The gene calls are TRBV7-6 and TRBJ2-5; no clear D gene. The J call may be incorrect, as the DNA end agrees better with TRBJ2-7. The germline CDR1 and CDR2 sequences are SGHVS and FNYEAQ. The CDR3 covers 12 residues. CDR3 bases: TGTGCCAGCAGCCCTGAGACTTACGAGCAGTACTTC. This encodes CASSPETYEQYF.

Comment on this clone: This specimen includes other DNA sequences encoding the same CDR3. The chain employs TRBV11-2 and TRBJ2-7, with D possibly being TRBD2 (7 bases). V was cut by 1 base and J by 4 bases, with 17 bases left in between. Germline V gene data show CDR1 as SGHAT and CDR2 as FQNNGV. The CDR3 contains 16 residues. CDR3 region: CASSLGAGAVYYEQYF. CDR3 sequence (DNA): TGTGCCAGCAGCTTAGGGGCGGGGGCAGTCTATTACGAGCAGTACTTC.

This clone was detected once. The identical CDR3 is also encoded by other nucleotide sequences in the sample. The rearrangement links TRBV12-5 to TRBJ1-1; 9 nucleotides agree with TRBD1. Germline V gene lookup returns CDR1 LGHNT and CDR2 FRNRAP. The CDR3 has 14 amino acids. The J segment lost 1 base and the V segment lost 5 bases, leaving 2 bases of the junction unmatched. The CDR3 DNA reads TGTGCTAGTGGTCCGGGACAGGGGAACACTGAAGCTTTCTTT. Translation: CASGPGQGNTEAFF. Full variable domain (outside the CDR3, taken from reference TRBV12-5 and TRBJ1-1): DARVTQTPRHKVTEMGQEVTMRCQPILGHNTVFWYRQTMMQGLELLAYFRNRAPLDDSGMPKDRFSAEMPDATLATLKIQPSEPRDSAVYFCASGPGQGNTEAFFGQGTRLTVV.

The chain joins TRBV28 to TRBJ2-1; TRBD2 agrees at 9 bases. The CDR3 length is 15 residues. Trimming at V came to 6 bases and at J to 4 bases, leaving 7 bases not matched to a gene. The V gene's germline CDR1 is MDHEN and CDR2 SYDVKM. The CDR3 here is CASRRPGLAYNEQFF. The CDR3 nucleotides are TGTGCCAGCAGACGGCCAGGACTAGCGTACAATGAGCAGTTCTTC.

This chain joins TRBV5-1 and TRBJ1-6; 8 bases are shared with TRBD1. V dropped 2 bases and J dropped 9; count of bases not matched to a gene: 7. The CDR3 runs 15 residues. The V gene's germline CDR1 is SGHRS and CDR2 YFSETQ. The CDR3 here is CASSFGQGAFSPLHF. The CDR3 nucleotides are TGCGCCAGCAGCTTCGGGCAGGGGGCGTTTTCACCCCTCCACTTT. The entire variable domain, with the rest obtained from reference TRBV5-1 and TRBJ1-6, is as follows: KAGVTQTPRYLIKTRGQQVTLSCSPISGHRSVSWYQQTPGQGLQFLFEYFSETQRNKGNFPGRFSGRQFSNSRSEMNVSTLELGDSALYLCASSFGQGAFSPLHFGNGTRLTVT.

This chain connects TRBV6-5 to TRBJ2-5; D gene unclear. Germline V gene lookup returns CDR1 MNHEY and CDR2 SVGAGI. The CDR3 sequence is 13 residues long. Trimming took off 4 bases at V and 2 bases at J, with 8 bases between the two ends. The CDR3 sequence: CASSSTPQETQYF. The CDR3 bases are TGTGCCAGCAGTTCGACTCCGCAAGAGACCCAGTACTTC.

V gene TRBV18 combines with J gene TRBJ1-4, with D unclear. This CDR3 spans 14 amino acids. V lost 5 bases to trimming and J lost 0 bases, with 7 bases between them. Germline loops: CDR1 KGHSH, CDR2 LQKENI. In nucleotides, the CDR3 is TGTGCCAGCTCATTACAGTCAACTAATGAAAAACTGTTTTTT. Protein product: CASSLQSTNEKLFF.

This chain joins TRBV6-1 and TRBJ2-3; 7 bases are shared with TRBD2. The CDR3 is made up of 17 amino acids. The germline CDR1 and CDR2 sequences are MNHNS and SASEGT. Unmatched junction bases numbered 8, after V lost 2 bases and J lost 0 bases. The CDR3 region is CASSERGHSGSTDTQYF. CDR3 DNA sequence: TGTGCCAGCAGTGAAAGGGGCCATAGCGGGAGCACAGATACGCAGTATTTT.

The chain has TRBV6-1 and TRBJ1-3, with D maybe TRBD1 (5 bases). Germline CDR1 and CDR2: MNHNS and SASEGT. The CDR3 is 15 amino acids. V gave up 9 bases and J gave up 4 bases, with 19 bases separating them. CDR3 in amino acids: CASSGGVTRGNTIYF. Written as DNA, the CDR3 is TGTGCCAGTTCTGGGGGGGTTACGCGAGGAAACACCATATATTTT.

This chain connects TRBV21-1 to TRBJ1-1; the table names TRBD1, a call not compared with the DNA. TRBV21-1 corresponds to a pseudogene. CDR3 size: 15 residues. The CDR3 DNA is TGTGCCAGCAGCAAACGGGACAGAATAAACACTGAAGCTTTCTTT. Translated: CASSKRDRINTEAFF.

This clone was counted once. The gene calls are TRBV11-3 and TRBJ2-1, with a possible D match to TRBD2 (5 bases). Per the germline V gene, CDR1 is SGHNT and CDR2 is YENEEA. The CDR3 extends over 18 amino acids. Trimming took 0 bases from V and 0 from J, leaving 15 bases between them. In DNA, the CDR3 is TGTGCCAGCAGCTTAGATTCATTGCGGGCGAGCTCCTACAATGAGCAGTTCTTC. The encoded protein is CASSLDSLRASSYNEQFF.